These 4 T cell receptor beta chains came from one sample sequenced in a study of blood T cell repertoires in COVID-19. The method was immunoSEQ multiplex PCR; TCRdb's version includes in-frame clones alone and lacks a portion of them. The sample carries 150,000 to 200,000 clones, about nine tenths recorded once. The sequencing input was peripheral blood. Receptor source: an older woman with COVID-19, enrolled during active disease.

The J gene is TRBJ2-7, the V gene TRBV6-2 or TRBV6-3, with 9 bases lining up with TRBD1. Germline-derived CDR1 and CDR2 are MNHEY and SVGEGT. The CDR3 spans 15 residues. The trim removed 5 bases at V and 2 bases at J, leaving 7 bases unmatched. The CDR3 sequence is CASSALRDRAYEQYF. Here the CDR3 DNA reads TGTGCCAGCAGTGCCCTCCGGGACAGGGCCTACGAGCAGTACTTC.

This clone was counted between two and nine times. The J gene is TRBJ2-1, the V gene TRBV30; the match to TRBD2 covers 8 bases. The CDR3 length is 15 residues. After removal of 4 bases from V and 5 bases from J, the junction contained 10 bases not matched to a gene. Germline CDR1 is GTSNPN and CDR2 is SVGIG (reference sequence). The CDR3 DNA follows: TGTGCCTGGACAAAAGCCCGACTAGCGCACAATGAGCAGTTCTTC. Its translation is CAWTKARLAHNEQFF.

The chain links TRBV4-3 to TRBJ1-3; unclear D gene. Between the trimmed V and J ends, which lost 0 bases and 0 bases, there was a span of 12 bases. This CDR3 has 17 amino acids. Germline CDR1 reads LGHNA; CDR2 reads YSLEER. CDR3 in DNA: TGCGCCAGCAGCCAAGATCCCATAGGGAGCTCTGGAAACACCATATATTTT. It codes for CASSQDPIGSSGNTIYF.

The genes are TRBV3-1 (or the pseudogene TRBV3-2) and TRBJ2-4; D possibly corresponds to TRBD2 (5 bases). With 0 bases removed from V and 8 bases from J, the gap between germline ends came to 11 bases. Germline assignment: CDR1 LGHDT and CDR2 YNNKEL (reference sequence). The CDR3 runs to 14 residues. CDR3 region: CASSQEGTRHIQYF. The CDR3 nucleotides read TGTGCCAGCAGCCAAGAGGGAACTAGGCACATTCAGTACTTC.